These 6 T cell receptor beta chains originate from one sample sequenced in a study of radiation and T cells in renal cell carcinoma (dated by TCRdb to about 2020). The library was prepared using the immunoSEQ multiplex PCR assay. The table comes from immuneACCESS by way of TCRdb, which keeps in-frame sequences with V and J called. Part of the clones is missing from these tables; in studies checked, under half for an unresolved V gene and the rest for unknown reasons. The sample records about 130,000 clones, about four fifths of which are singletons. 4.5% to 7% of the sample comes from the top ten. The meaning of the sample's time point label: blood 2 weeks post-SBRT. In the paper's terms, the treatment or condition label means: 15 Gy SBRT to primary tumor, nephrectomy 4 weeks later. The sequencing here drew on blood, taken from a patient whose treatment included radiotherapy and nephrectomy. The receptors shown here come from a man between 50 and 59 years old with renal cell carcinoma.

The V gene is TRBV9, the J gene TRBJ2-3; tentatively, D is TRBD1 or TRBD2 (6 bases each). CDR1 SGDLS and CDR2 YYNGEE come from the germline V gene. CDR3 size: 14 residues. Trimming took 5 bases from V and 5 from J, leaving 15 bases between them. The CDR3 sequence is CASSGGRRGDTQYF. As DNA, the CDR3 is TGTGCCAGCAGTGGGGGGCGACGAGGAGATACGCAGTATTTT.

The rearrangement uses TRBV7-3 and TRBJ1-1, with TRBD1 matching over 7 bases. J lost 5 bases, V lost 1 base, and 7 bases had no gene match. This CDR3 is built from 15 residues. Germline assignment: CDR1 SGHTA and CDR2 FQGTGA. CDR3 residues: CASSLMGNRGTEAFF. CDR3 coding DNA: TGTGCCAGCAGCTTAATGGGGAACAGGGGAACTGAAGCTTTCTTT. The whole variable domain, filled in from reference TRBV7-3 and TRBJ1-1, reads GAGVSQTPSNKVTEKGKYVELRCDPISGHTALYWYRQSLGQGPEFLIYFQGTGAADDSGLPNDRFFAVRPEGSVSTLKIQRTERGDSAVYLCASSLMGNRGTEAFFGQGTRLTVV.

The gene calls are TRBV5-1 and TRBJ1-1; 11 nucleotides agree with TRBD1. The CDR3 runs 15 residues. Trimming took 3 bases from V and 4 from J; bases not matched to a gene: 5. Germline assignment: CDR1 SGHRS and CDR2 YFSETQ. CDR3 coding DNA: TGCGCCAGCAGCTGGACCGGGACAGGGGGCACTGAAGCTTTCTTT. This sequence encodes CASSWTGTGGTEAFF.

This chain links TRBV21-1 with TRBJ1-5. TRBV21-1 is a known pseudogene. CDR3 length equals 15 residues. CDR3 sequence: CASTPDGVSNQPQHF. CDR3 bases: TGTGCCAGCACCCCGGACGGGGTTAGCAATCAGCCCCAGCATTTT.

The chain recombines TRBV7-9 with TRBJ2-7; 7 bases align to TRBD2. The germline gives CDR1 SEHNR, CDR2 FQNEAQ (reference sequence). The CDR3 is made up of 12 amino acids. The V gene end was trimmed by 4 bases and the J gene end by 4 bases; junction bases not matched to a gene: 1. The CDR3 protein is CASSWGGYEQYF. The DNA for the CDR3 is TGTGCCAGCAGCTGGGGGGGATACGAGCAGTACTTC.

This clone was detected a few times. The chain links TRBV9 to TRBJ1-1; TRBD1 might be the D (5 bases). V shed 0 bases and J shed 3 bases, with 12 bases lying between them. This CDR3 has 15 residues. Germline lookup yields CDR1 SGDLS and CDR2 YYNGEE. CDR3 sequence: CASSVGRDSDTEAFF. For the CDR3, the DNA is TGTGCCAGCAGCGTAGGCCGAGACAGTGACACTGAAGCTTTCTTT.